This T cell receptor beta chain derives from a study of cytomegalovirus exposure and HLA in healthy donors. V dropped 0 bases and J dropped 0; count of bases not matched to a gene: 1. Germline CDR1 is ENHRY and CDR2 is SYGVKD. The CDR3 is 16 amino acids. The PCR had 60 Vbeta and 13 Jbeta primers. Libraries were prepared by immunoSEQ multiplex PCR; TCRdb keeps only in-frame clonotypes and omits some of them. The sample includes 75,000 or so clones, approximately 70% of them seen just once. The rearrangement uses TRBV10-3 and TRBJ2-2; 7 bases fit TRBD2. The sequence derives from a middle-aged man in good health and CMV-seropositive. The sequencing input was PBMCs. For the CDR3, the DNA is TGTGCCATCAGTGAGTCGGGGGGGTCGAACACCGGGGAGCTGTTTTTT. It encodes CAISESGGSNTGELFF.